The 13 T cell receptor beta chains presented below share a single source sample, sequenced in a study of blood T cells in healthy people across ages. Next came a second PCR, run for about 6 to 11 cycles, which used a sample-barcoded 5' primer along with a J-beta primer mix. TCRdb reanalysed the 5' RACE reads using MiXCR and keeps one entry per CDR3 protein. The table shows more than 550,000 distinct CDR3 sequences, with 20% to 25% occurring only once. Sample: blood. These receptors all come from a man between 65 and 79 years old in good health.

The chain recombines TRBV20-1 with TRBJ2-1; D ambiguous. This CDR3 contains 15 residues. CDR1 and CDR2 from the germline V gene are DFQATT and SNEGSKA (reference sequence). Trimming stripped 6 bases from V and 9 bases from J, with 24 bases between. This chain's CDR3 is CSALDGGGITGEQFF. The CDR3 nucleotides read TGCAGTGCCCTGGACGGTGGCGGTATAACCGGTGAGCAGTTCTTC.

The rearrangement uses TRBV4-1 and TRBJ2-1; tentatively, D is TRBD1 (5 bases). The CDR3 is made up of 16 amino acids. The V gene lost 4 bases and the J gene lost 2 bases, with 15 bases spanning the gap. The germline CDR1 and CDR2 sequences are MGHRA and YSYEKL. The CDR3: CASSPESRAAYNEQFF. The CDR3 coding sequence is TGCGCCAGCAGCCCTGAGAGCAGGGCGGCCTACAATGAGCAGTTCTTC.

The chain joins TRBV29-1 to TRBJ2-5; 11 nucleotides match TRBD1. The J call may be faulty, since TRBJ2-1 better matches the DNA end. Germline CDR1 reads SQVTM; CDR2 reads ANQGSEA. CDR3 size: 13 residues. The CDR3 region has the DNA TGCAGCGTCACCGGGACAGGGGGAGGTGAGCAGTTCTTC. Translating it yields CSVTGTGGGEQFF.

The chain recombines TRBV7-6 with TRBJ2-3; 7 positions agree with TRBD1. Losses at the gene ends were 2 bases for V and 10 bases for J; bases not matched to a gene: 12. Germline CDR1 and CDR2: SGHVS and FNYEAQ. The CDR3 runs to 15 residues. The CDR3, as DNA: TGTGCCAGCAGCTTACTCGGGACAGCAAAGGATGCGCAGTATTTT. It translates to CASSLLGTAKDAQYF.

This clonotype showed up just a few times. V gene TRBV20-1 combines with J gene TRBJ2-1; no definite D call. The germline CDR1 and CDR2 sequences are DFQATT and SNEGSKA (reference sequence). V was trimmed by 4 bases and J by 7 bases, leaving 8 bases between them. CDR3 length: 11 amino acids. Written as DNA, the CDR3 is TGCAGTGCTAAGGGAACGAATGAGCAGTTCTTC. Residues: CSAKGTNEQFF.

This chain uses TRBV5-1 with TRBJ2-1; 11 nucleotides match TRBD2. The V gene end was trimmed by 5 bases and the J gene end by 7 bases; junction bases not matched to a gene: 8. Germline loops: CDR1 SGHRS, CDR2 YFSETQ. The CDR3 is made up of 15 amino acids. In DNA form, the CDR3 reads TGCGCCAGCAGTCCATCACTAGCGGGAGTAAATGAGCAGTTCTTC. Translation: CASSPSLAGVNEQFF.

CDR3 sequence: CASSPKAGGRYEQYV. CDR3 in DNA: TGTGCCAGCAGCCCAAAAGCGGGAGGACGCTACGAGCAGTACGTC. This chain connects TRBV3-1 to TRBJ2-1; 9 nucleotides agree with TRBD2. The better agreement between TRBJ2-7 and the DNA end casts doubt on the J call. Germline CDR1 is LGHDT and CDR2 is YNNKEL (reference sequence). The CDR3 is made up of 15 amino acids.

This clonotype was picked up a small number of times. The rearrangement joins TRBV12-3 or TRBV12-4 to TRBJ2-7; D gene unclear. The CDR3 runs to 13 residues. Trimming removed 4 bases at V and 6 bases at J, with 13 bases between. This chain's CDR3 is CASSSRLYGEQYF. For the CDR3, the DNA is TGTGCCAGCAGTTCGAGGCTCTATGGCGAGCAGTACTTC.

In this sample, this clonotype turned up a few times. J is TRBJ1-4 and V is TRBV5-1, with D maybe TRBD1 (5 bases). Germline CDR1 SGHRS, CDR2 YFSETQ. V shed 4 bases and J shed 0 bases, with 10 bases lying between them. The CDR3 length is 15 residues. The CDR3 nucleotides are TGCGCCAGCAGCGGCCAGGGAGCAACTAATGAAAAACTGTTTTTT. This gives the protein CASSGQGATNEKLFF. The entire variable domain, with the rest obtained from reference TRBV5-1 and TRBJ1-4, is as follows: KAGVTQTPRYLIKTRGQQVTLSCSPISGHRSVSWYQQTPGQGLQFLFEYFSETQRNKGNFPGRFSGRQFSNSRSEMNVSTLELGDSALYLCASSGQGATNEKLFFGSGTQLSVL.

This clonotype was counted between two and nine times. This chain uses TRBV2 with TRBJ2-5, with 9 bases identical to TRBD2. Germline V gene sequence: CDR1 SNHLY, CDR2 FYNNEI. The CDR3 has 15 amino acids. The junction had 5 bases not matched to a gene; V was cut back by 5 bases and J by 1 base. The CDR3 here is CASSWSSGAQETQYF. CDR3 bases: TGTGCCAGCAGTTGGTCTAGCGGGGCCCAAGAGACCCAGTACTTC.

The chain joins TRBV15 to TRBJ2-5; the match to TRBD2 covers 8 bases. Germline V gives CDR1 LNHNV, CDR2 YYDKDF (reference sequence). The CDR3 sequence is 17 residues long. V was clipped by 0 bases and J by 4 bases; unmatched bases: 10. The CDR3 region has the DNA TGTGCCACCAGCAGAGATTCGGCGGGAGGAATTCTAGAGACCCAGTACTTC. Protein: CATSRDSAGGILETQYF.

The rearrangement links TRBV12-3 or TRBV12-4 to TRBJ2-7, with TRBD2 as a possible D gene (6 bases). With the DNA end fitting TRBJ2-5 better, the J assignment may be wrong. This CDR3 spans 16 amino acids. Here the CDR3 reads CASSLRGTSNRETQYF. CDR3 bases: TGTGCCAGCAGTTTAAGAGGAACTAGCAATCGGGAGACCCAGTACTTC.

There are a few counts of this clonotype. The genes are TRBV11-3 and TRBJ2-5, with no clear D. The end of the DNA fits TRBJ2-1 better, so the J call may be wrong. This CDR3 is built from 15 residues. Germline lookup yields CDR1 SGHNT and CDR2 YENEEA. This chain's CDR3 is CASSSLRGEVSEQFF. CDR3 DNA sequence: TGTGCCAGCAGCTCCCTACGAGGTGAGGTTAGTGAGCAGTTCTTC.